This TCR beta chain was documented in a study of radiotherapy plus CTLA-4 blockade in lung cancer. Study-wide results and caveats: Blood-borne expansion of tumor-derived TCR clones followed radiotherapy plus ipilimumab.

Ipilimumab CTLA-4 blockade and focal radiation were given to patients with chemo-refractory metastatic non-small-cell lung cancer. Profiling relied on immunoSEQ multiplex PCR, and the TCRdb table lists in-frame clones only, not all of them. The table includes some 30,000 clones, under 80% detected once. The germline CDR1 and CDR2 sequences are MDHEN and SYDVKM. The CDR3 is 15 amino acids. Trimming took 3 bases from V and 5 from J, leaving 16 bases between them. In the case of this clone: Antigen: not known.

The sample in question was peripheral blood, obtained from a patient treated with radiotherapy plus ipilimumab. The clonotype originates from a human donor with non-small cell lung cancer who had stable disease on radiotherapy plus ipilimumab. The rearrangement links TRBV28 to TRBJ1-2; maybe TRBD1 (6 bases). CDR3 DNA sequence: TGTGCCAGCAGTTTTGAAGGAGGGGGTCTATATGGCTACACCTTC. Translation gives CASSFEGGGLYGYTF.